These 26 T cell receptor beta chains share one sample of origin, sequenced in a study of T cells in Graves' hyperthyroidism and ophthalmopathy. It was RNA transcripts that yielded the amplified TCR beta CDR3 regions. TCR CDR3 underwent first-round RT-PCR with the HTBI primer set. TCRdb itself ran the multiplex PCR reads through MiXCR, one entry per CDR3 protein. The sample has about 290,000 distinct CDR3 sequences, 13% seen once. Sequencing was performed on blood. These receptors were collected from a woman aged 25 to 39 with Graves' hyperthyroidism that later progressed to Graves' ophthalmopathy.

In its sample, this clonotype was seen many times. The chain employs TRBV10-3 and TRBJ2-7, with TRBD2 matching 15 bases. Germline CDR1 is ENHRY and CDR2 is SYGVKD. The CDR3 has 18 residues. Trimming took 3 bases from V and 1 from J; bases not matched to a gene: 7. The CDR3 is CAISDPGTSGRRSYEQYF. CDR3 coding DNA: TGTGCCATCAGTGATCCCGGGACTAGCGGGAGGAGGTCCTACGAGCAGTACTTC.

This clonotype has a handful of counts. The rearrangement uses TRBV19 and TRBJ1-2; D remains ambiguous. V gave up 7 bases and J gave up 2 bases, with 17 bases separating them. The CDR3 has 15 amino acids. From germline, CDR1 is LNHDA and CDR2 SQIVND (reference sequence). The CDR3 nucleotides are TGTGCCAGTAAGTCGGACGGAGGATTGAACTATGGCTACACCTTC. It encodes CASKSDGGLNYGYTF.

The chain employs TRBV9 and TRBJ1-5; the D is unclear. In germline, CDR1 is SGDLS, CDR2 YYNGEE. The CDR3 has 14 residues. Between the trimmed V and J ends, which lost 3 bases and 0 bases, there was a span of 7 bases. The CDR3 DNA reads TGTGCCAGCAGCGCCCAGGATAGCAATCAGCCCCAGCATTTT. It yields the protein CASSAQDSNQPQHF.

At least ten counts were recorded for this clonotype. This chain joins TRBV6-5 and TRBJ2-3, with D perhaps matching TRBD2 (5 bases). The germline CDR1 and CDR2 sequences are MNHEY and SVGAGI. The CDR3 has 15 residues. Trimming took off 0 bases at V and 3 bases at J, with 10 bases between the two ends. The CDR3: CASSYSKGGTDTQYF. The CDR3 DNA follows: TGTGCCAGCAGTTACTCGAAGGGCGGGACAGATACGCAGTATTTT.

Ten or more counts support this clonotype. CDR3 region: CASSHSKTSGGIYEQYF. CDR3 sequence (DNA): TGTGCCAGCAGCCATTCCAAGACTAGCGGAGGGATCTACGAGCAGTACTTC. This chain uses TRBV3-1 with TRBJ2-7, with TRBD2 matching 9 bases. V trimming: 3 bases; J trimming: 3 bases; junction bases outside the gene matches: 12. CDR3 length: 17 residues. Germline values: CDR1 LGHDT, CDR2 YNNKEL (reference sequence).

This clonotype was observed many times. The chain joins TRBV15 to TRBJ2-1; 9 positions agree with TRBD2. Germline assignment: CDR1 LNHNV and CDR2 YYDKDF (reference sequence). The CDR3 sequence is 17 residues long. J lost 4 bases, V lost 5 bases, and 12 bases had no gene match. The CDR3 sequence is CATSPSIGREGYNEQFF. The DNA for the CDR3 is TGTGCCACCAGCCCCTCGATCGGGCGGGAGGGGTACAATGAGCAGTTCTTC.

There are a few counts of this clonotype. This sequence joins TRBV28 and TRBJ1-4, with D unresolved. CDR1 MDHEN and CDR2 SYDVKM come from the germline V gene. The CDR3 has 11 amino acids. The ends were cut back, 3 bases at V and 11 bases at J, with 7 bases in the middle. Written as DNA, the CDR3 is TGTGCCAGCAGTTTGAATCGGAAACTGTTTTTT. This gives the protein CASSLNRKLFF. Full variable domain (remainder filled in from reference TRBV28 and TRBJ1-4): DVKVTQSSRYLVKRTGEKVFLECVQDMDHENMFWYRQDPGLGLRLIYFSYDVKMKEKGDIPEGYSVSREKKERFSLILESASTNQTSMYLCASSLNRKLFFGSGTQLSVL.

This clonotype has ten or more counts. The rearrangement joins TRBV7-9 to TRBJ2-3, with 7 bases that match TRBD1. Germline assignment: CDR1 SEHNR and CDR2 FQNEAQ (reference sequence). This CDR3 has 17 amino acids. V shed 4 bases and J 3 bases; nucleotides not matched to a gene: 13. DNA for the CDR3: TGTGCCAGCAGCTCGAACTCGGACAGGTTTATAACAGATACGCAGTATTTT. Protein: CASSSNSDRFITDTQYF.

This clonotype was counted at least ten times. The V call is TRBV19, the J call TRBJ1-1; D remains unclear. The ends were cut back, 0 bases at V and 5 bases at J, with 10 bases in the middle. Germline CDR1 LNHDA, CDR2 SQIVND (reference sequence). CDR3 length: 14 residues. The CDR3 DNA reads as TGTGCCAGTAGTATAGATCAGCGGGGTACTGAAGCTTTCTTT. Its translation is CASSIDQRGTEAFF. Looking up the rest from reference TRBV19 and TRBJ1-1 gives the full variable domain: DGGITQSPKYLFRKEGQNVTLSCEQNLNHDAMYWYRQDPGQGLRLIYYSQIVNDFQKGDIAEGYSVSREKKESFPLTVTSAQKNPTAFYLCASSIDQRGTEAFFGQGTRLTVV.

This clonotype was counted many times. J is TRBJ2-1 and V is TRBV3-1; the D call may be TRBD1 or TRBD2 (5 bases each). The V end was cut by 7 bases, the J end by 8 bases, with 12 bases between. The CDR3 sequence is 12 residues long. In germline, CDR1 is LGHDT, CDR2 YNNKEL (reference sequence). CDR3 loop: CASKLRGDEQFF. CDR3 sequence (DNA): TGTGCCAGCAAGTTGAGAGGGGATGAGCAGTTCTTC.

Points on this clonotype: It may be a read error: a sequence one base away is much more abundant. This chain links TRBV7-9 with TRBJ2-2, with D perhaps TRBD1 or TRBD2 (5 bases each). CDR1 and CDR2 (germline): SEHNR, FQNEAQ (reference sequence). V was clipped by 1 base and J by 6 bases, with 15 bases between them. This CDR3 spans 16 amino acids. This CDR3 reads CASSLDRDLSAGELFF. The CDR3 region has the DNA TGTGCCAGCAGCTTAGATCGGGACCTCAGCGCCGGGGAGCTGTTTTTT.

This clonotype was picked up many times. The chain uses TRBV10-3 and TRBJ2-3; 7 nucleotides align to TRBD2. CDR3 length: 13 amino acids. J lost 6 bases, V lost 2 bases, and 2 bases had no gene match. In germline, CDR1 is ENHRY, CDR2 SYGVKD. CDR3 DNA: TGTGCCATCAGTGAGGCGGGAGAGGATACGCAGTATTTT. Its translation is CAISEAGEDTQYF.

The CDR3 reads CASSQSGDSSYEQYF. The CDR3 DNA sequence: TGCGCCAGCAGCCAATCCGGGGACTCCTCCTACGAGCAGTACTTC. The V gene is TRBV4-1, the J gene TRBJ2-7; possible D gene TRBD2, 6 bases. Germline CDR1 is MGHRA and CDR2 is YSYEKL. This CDR3 is built from 15 residues. Trimming took 2 bases from V and 0 from J, leaving 11 bases between them.

This clonotype was recorded at least ten times. This chain uses TRBV12-3 or TRBV12-4 with TRBJ1-1; the match to TRBD1 covers 7 bases. V lost 3 bases to trimming and J lost 6 bases; unmatched junction nucleotides: 13. CDR3 size: 16 residues. In nucleotides, the CDR3 is TGTGCCAGCAGTTTCCTCGGACAGGTTATAGGCGCTGAAGCTTTCTTT. As protein: CASSFLGQVIGAEAFF.

This clonotype was seen only a few times. The chain employs TRBV4-3 and TRBJ1-4, with TRBD1 as a possible D gene (6 bases). This CDR3 contains 18 residues. V shed 4 bases and J shed 8 bases, with 26 bases lying between them. Germline V lookup: CDR1 LGHNA, CDR2 YSLEER. CDR3 residues: CASSPYSSRAGGPEKLFF. In nucleotides, the CDR3 is TGCGCCAGCAGCCCCTACTCAAGTCGGGCTGGGGGGCCAGAAAAACTGTTTTTT.

This clonotype was detected many times. The chain joins TRBV28 to TRBJ2-7, with TRBD2 identical over 9 bases. Germline V lookup: CDR1 MDHEN, CDR2 SYDVKM. The CDR3 sequence is 14 residues long. Unmatched junction bases numbered 2, after V lost 5 bases and J lost 0 bases. The chain's CDR3 is CASSPSGISYEQYF. The DNA of the CDR3 is TGTGCCAGCAGTCCTAGCGGGATCTCCTACGAGCAGTACTTC.

The rearrangement uses TRBV4-3 and TRBJ2-5; no firm D call. There are 13 residues in the CDR3. Germline lookup yields CDR1 LGHNA and CDR2 YSLEER. Trimming cost V 0 bases and J 5 bases, with 7 bases left between them. In DNA, the CDR3 is TGCGCCAGCAGCCAAGAGCTAGGTGAGACCCAGTACTTC. Translation: CASSQELGETQYF.

The V and J genes are TRBV4-3 and TRBJ1-3; unclear D gene. The length of the CDR3 is 14 residues. Germline V CDR1 and CDR2: LGHNA, YSLEER. V lost 0 bases to trimming and J lost 4 bases, with 7 bases between them. The CDR3, as DNA: TGCGCCAGCAGCCAAGATTTGGGGGGAAACACCATATATTTT. Protein: CASSQDLGGNTIYF.

There are a few counts of this clonotype. A much larger clone lies a single base off, so this may be a read error. V and J are TRBV28 and TRBJ2-1, with D possibly called TRBD1 or TRBD2 (6 bases each). Germline CDR1 MDHEN, CDR2 SYDVKM. CDR3 length: 16 amino acids. V was clipped by 5 bases and J by 5 bases, with 19 bases between them. The CDR3 here is CASSPSQGGAHNEQFF. The CDR3 nucleotides are TGTGCCAGCAGTCCCTCACAGGGCGGGGCCCACAATGAGCAGTTCTTC.

In its sample, this clonotype was seen a few times. With a much larger clone just one base away, this may be a read error. V gene TRBV20-1 combines with J gene TRBJ2-7, with 8 bases lining up with TRBD2. There are 15 residues in the CDR3. Germline CDR1 DFQATT, CDR2 SNEGSKA (reference sequence). The V and J ends lost 5 bases and 5 bases, in that order; junction bases with no gene match: 14. CDR3 sequence reads: CSAGEAGDWVDEQYF. CDR3 coding DNA: TGCAGTGCTGGGGAAGCGGGAGATTGGGTCGACGAGCAGTACTTC.

The chain recombines TRBV27 with TRBJ1-1; D ambiguous. Germline loops: CDR1 MNHEY, CDR2 SMNVEV (reference sequence). The V gene lost 9 bases and the J gene lost 11 bases, with 19 bases spanning the gap. The CDR3 loop spans 12 amino acids. The CDR3 DNA follows: TGTGCCAGTAGTCTGGGCAGACCTCCGGCTTTCTTT. It encodes CASSLGRPPAFF.

This clonotype was detected ten times or more. V usage is TRBV6-2 or TRBV6-3 and J usage is TRBJ2-7; 12 positions match TRBD2. The V and J ends lost 4 bases and 4 bases, in that order; junction bases with no gene match: 2. The CDR3 runs to 14 residues. CDR1 and CDR2 (germline): MNHEY, SVGEGT. This CDR3 reads CASSSGLAGYEQYF. For the CDR3, the DNA is TGTGCCAGCAGTTCTGGACTAGCGGGGTACGAGCAGTACTTC.

Many counts were recorded for this clonotype. The chain employs TRBV2 and TRBJ1-5; a possible D gene is TRBD1 (6 bases). Deletions cut 7 bases from V and 6 bases from J, with 22 bases between. The length of the CDR3 is 16 residues. CDR1 SNHLY and CDR2 FYNNEI come from the germline V gene. The CDR3 bases are TGTGCCAGCACCGATCAGGGGTTTCGAGAAGGTCAGCCCCAGCATTTT. Its translation is CASTDQGFREGQPQHF.

This clonotype showed up many times. The chain employs TRBV12-3 or TRBV12-4 and TRBJ2-6; D may be TRBD2 (5 bases). Trimming stripped 1 base from V and 2 bases from J, with 9 bases between. The CDR3 runs to 16 residues. DNA for the CDR3: TGTGCCAGCAGTTTAGGGTCCGGGGCTGGGGCCAACGTCCTGACTTTC. Translating it yields CASSLGSGAGANVLTF.

V is TRBV7-9 and J is TRBJ1-1; tentative D call: TRBD1 (6 bases). The CDR3 runs to 14 residues. CDR1 and CDR2 (germline): SEHNR, FQNEAQ (reference sequence). V gave up 5 bases and J gave up 8 bases, with 18 bases separating them. The CDR3 DNA is TGTGCCAGCAGCCGGGGCGGGGGCGCAGGAGAAGCTTTCTTT. Protein: CASSRGGGAGEAFF.

This clonotype was observed at least ten times. V is TRBV29-1 and J is TRBJ2-1, with TRBD2 identical over 10 bases. The trim removed 4 bases at V and 8 bases at J, leaving 5 bases unmatched. This CDR3 has 13 amino acids. The germline gives CDR1 SQVTM, CDR2 ANQGSEA. The CDR3 DNA reads as TGCAGCGTTGTCCTAGCGGGAGACCATGAGCAGTTCTTC. Translating it yields CSVVLAGDHEQFF.